This T cell receptor (beta chain) was captured in a study of T-cell memory formation after mild COVID-19 (dated by TCRdb to the early 2020s). For context, the study as a whole: TCR sequence clusters from the two donors were largely donor specific. T-cell clones expanding and contracting after mild COVID-19 in a couple of donors were tracked by longitudinal TCRalpha and TCRbeta repertoire sequencing. Two young, previously healthy adult volunteers, one female and one male, were included in the cohort. What the study reported, not specific to this receptor: Some responding clones were detected in pre-infection memory, which suggested that pre-existing cross-reactive memory T cells had joined the SARS-CoV-2 response. SARS-CoV-2 specificity was not confirmed for the second-wave clones peaking on day 37. From day 15 to 85, contracting clones showed balanced CD4/CD8 phenotypes, whereas a second wave of clones that expanded from day 15 to 37 leaned towards CD4+. Contracting CD4+ clones appeared mostly in the CM and EM memory subsets, whereas CD8+ clones were enriched in EMRA. Only a couple of mild cases were covered in the study, and larger cohorts including severe cases with pre-infection samples were considered necessary.

V is clipped by 4 bases and J by 6 bases, and the sequence between their germline boundaries is 9 bases long. From a lookup of the germline V gene, CDR1 and CDR2 are KGHDR and SFDVKD. Its CDR3 holds 13 amino acids, cysteine through phenylalanine. The kept DNA is CDR3 alone, 39 bases in frame from the first base. Sequencing instrument: Illumina NovaSeq 6000. Using 5'RACE with constant-segment primers, TCRalpha and TCRbeta cDNA libraries were constructed, with sample barcodes and unique molecular identifiers added in the process. RNA was extracted from every sample with Trizol reagent. Amplification of the libraries took two PCR steps, and the second step added a second sample barcode plus Illumina TruSeq adapters. Sequencing of the libraries was done on an Illumina NovaSeq, producing 2 x 150 bp paired-end reads. Per the original workflow: The reads were demultiplexed and collapsed into UMI-guided consensus sequences using migec v1.2.7. Using mixcr v2.1.11, the UMI consensuses were aligned to TRA and TRB V and J templates and assembled into clonotypes. A clonotype was counted as expanded or contracted only if both edgeR and NoisET called the change significant, with noise models trained on biological replicates. For edgeR calls, a false discovery rate-adjusted p below 0.01 and a log2 fold-change threshold of 1 were applied. PCA with hierarchical clustering of max-normalized trajectories of the 1000 most abundant clonotypes was used as exploratory dynamics analysis. The CD4 or CD8 phenotype of responding clones was assigned using the separately sequenced CD4+ and CD8+ repertoires. TCRdb's own reprocessing of the public reads used fastp at Q25 and MiXCR and kept productive beta chains. Identical CDR3 proteins give one entry, which carries the most common genes and DNA. TCRdb's processing, not the authors' own work, is the source of the V and J calls. The sample profile shows approximately 99,000 distinct CDR3 sequences; over 15% of them were found once. 5% to 6.5% of the sample is in the top ten clones.

Concerning this clonotype: Which antigen it targets is not known. A much more abundant neighbour one base away suggests this may be a read error.

Ficoll-Paque density gradient centrifugation was the method used to isolate PBMCs. The clonotype comes from a man aged 18 to 29 who had mild COVID-19 (a few samples of this study predate the infection). The sample titles of this study are shuffled in the database, so cell type and time point are left out; the donor was told from shared clones. The sample taken for sequencing was PBMCs or a T cell subset sorted from them (not recorded which). The sequence joins TRBV24-1 to TRBJ2-1, with a tentative D gene TRBD2 over 6 matching bases. The DNA sequence is TGTGCCACCAGTGACAGGACTATCAATGAGCAGTTCTTC. Translated, it reads CATSDRTINEQFF.